This T cell receptor beta chain was identified during a study of T cell repertoires in aging, cancer and after chemotherapy. TRB rearrangements spanning V, D and J were amplified using mixed TRB-A/B primers. TCRdb passed the multiplex PCR reads through MiXCR, listing each CDR3 protein once. The sample shows some 19,000 distinct CDR3 sequences, approximately 40% of them seen only once. Amplification of TCR beta used genomic DNA extracted from peripheral blood. The J segment lost 3 bases and the V segment lost 0 bases, leaving 0 bases of the junction unmatched. Germline CDR1 reads PRHDT; CDR2 reads FYEKMQ (reference sequence). The CDR3 has 16 amino acids.

Sequencing used blood. This rearrangement joins TRBV13 to TRBJ2-1; 12 bases agree with TRBD2. This clonotype was obtained from a human donor with a solid tumor. CDR3 bases: TGTGCCAGCAGCTTAGGACTAGCGGGGGGCTACAATGAGCAGTTCTTC. This sequence encodes CASSLGLAGGYNEQFF.